One T cell receptor (beta chain) is described in this entry. Per germline, CDR1 SGDLS and CDR2 YYNGEE. With 0 bases removed from V and 0 bases from J, the gap between germline ends came to 9 bases. This CDR3 contains 15 residues. The repertoire was sequenced with immunoSEQ multiplex PCR; TCRdb's copy has only in-frame clones and lacks some. Of about 140,000 clones listed, about 90% were seen once; the top ten hold 1.7%. These data originate in a study of blood T cell repertoires in COVID-19. Study background: The cDNA or gDNA used as material had been derived from T cells, B-cell-depleted T cells, or PBMCs.

The chain couples TRBV9 to TRBJ1-1; D remains unclear. Sequencing used peripheral blood. The receptor was isolated from a woman aged 45 to 65 with acute or convalescent COVID-19. CDR3 amino acids: CASSVVAGMNTEAFF. The CDR3 nucleotides are TGTGCCAGCAGCGTAGTTGCCGGGATGAACACTGAAGCTTTCTTT.